A selection of T cell receptor beta chains follows, all from one sample in a study of cytomegalovirus exposure and HLA in healthy donors. TCRdb's copy holds only in-frame clones and misses some; the assay was immunoSEQ multiplex PCR. The table has about 200,000 clones, less than 90% seen once. Specimen: PBMCs. The receptors come from a woman between 18 and 30 years old in good health and CMV-seronegative. Each CDR3 is given with its conserved first and last residue. The order of the fields is V gene, clone size, D gene, J gene, CDR3 DNA, CDR3 protein. D genes are given only for firm matches. Only some rows state a clone size, as once, few, many or a class for expanded clones.

>TRBV19|.|TRBD1|TRBJ1-6
TGTGCCAGTAGTCCCCCCGGGACAGAGAGTTCACCCCTCCACTTT
CASSPPGTESSPLHF
>TRBV30|.|TRBD1|TRBJ2-7
TGTGCCTGGAAGGGGGCTCCGGAGTACGAGCAGTACTTC
CAWKGAPEYEQYF
>TRBV4-1|once|.|TRBJ1-3
TGCGCCAGCAGCCTCCAAACCTCCACATCGAGCTCTGGAAACACCATATATTTT
CASSLQTSTSSSGNTIYF
>TRBV2|.|.|TRBJ1-1
TGTGCCAGCAGCCCCCGGGACATGGTGGGCACTGAAGCTTTCTTT
CASSPRDMVGTEAFF
>TRBV7-9|.|.|TRBJ2-7
TGTGCCAGCAGCTTTTCAGACTACGAGCAGTACTTC
CASSFSDYEQYF
>TRBV19|.|.|TRBJ2-2
TGTGCCAGTAGTATTAAGGGACCTAACACCGGGGAGCTGTTTTTT
CASSIKGPNTGELFF
>TRBV27|.|TRBD2|TRBJ2-3
TGTGCCAGCAAGACTAGCGGGGGTGTCACAGATACGCAGTATTTT
CASKTSGGVTDTQYF
>TRBV19|.|.|TRBJ2-7
TGTGCCAGTAGTATAGAACTTATCTCCTACGAGCAGTACTTC
CASSIELISYEQYF
>TRBV6-1|.|.|TRBJ2-7
TGTGCCAGCAGTGAGCTTGCTGGGACAAATAAGGAGCAGTACTTC
CASSELAGTNKEQYF
>TRBV5-1|.|.|TRBJ1-2
TGCGCCAGCAGCCCCACAGGGCCCCCGGATGGCTACACCTTC
CASSPTGPPDGYTF
>TRBV27|.|.|TRBJ2-3
TGTGCCAGTAAAGAGGGGTATCGGGAGTATTTT
CASKEGYREYF
>TRBV9|.|TRBD1|TRBJ1-2
TGTGCCAGCAGCCCAGGGACAGCGTATGGCTACACCTTC
CASSPGTAYGYTF
>TRBV5-6|many|.|TRBJ1-5
TGTGCCAGCAGCTTGGCGGGTCAGCCCCAGCATTTT
CASSLAGQPQHF
>TRBV10-1|many|.|TRBJ1-2
TGCGCCAGCGAGTGGGGGAACATTCGTTATGGCTACACCTTC
CASEWGNIRYGYTF
>TRBV6-1|.|.|TRBJ1-1
TGTGCCAGCAGTGCCACAGGGACTAACACTGAAGCTTTCTTT
CASSATGTNTEAFF
>TRBV18|.|.|TRBJ1-2
TGTGCCAGCTCACCTCAACAAACTAACTATGGCTACACCTTC
CASSPQQTNYGYTF